This TCR beta chain was found in a study of CD8 T cells in ankylosing spondylitis. In this sample, this clonotype turned up many times. The antigen is not known. 5'-RACE, quantitative and with molecular barcodes, yielded the TCR beta libraries. TCRdb passed the 5' RACE reads through MiXCR, listing each CDR3 protein once. The repertoire holds a few hundred thousand distinct CDR3 sequences, with about 24% as singletons. The CDR3 loop spans 15 amino acids. With V trimmed by 6 bases and J by 8 bases, 12 bases remained unmatched. Whole-study findings and limits: Both synovial fluid and blood in reactive arthritis had previously been reported to carry some motif variants. The authors reported significant enrichment of disease-linked clones in matched ankylosing spondylitis synovial fluid.

This TCR was recovered from a male donor with ankylosing spondylitis or in good health (not recorded which). The rearrangement uses TRBV12-3 or TRBV12-4 and TRBJ2-2; 7 bases are shared with TRBD1. Sample: blood, either unsorted or a sorted T cell fraction (not recorded which). The CDR3 nucleotides are TGTGCCAGCAGCCCCCCCAGGGGGTTTACGGGGGAGCTGTTTTTT. It translates to CASSPPRGFTGELFF.